The 26 T cell receptor beta chains below come from one sample, sequenced in a study of T cell repertoires in cytomegalovirus infection. The antigens of these receptors remain unknown. TCRdb reprocessed the reads with MiXCR, giving one entry per CDR3 protein. The data contain 340,000 or so distinct CDR3 sequences, 25% of them seen just once; the ten biggest clones take up approximately 12%. Sequenced material: cultured PBMCs, taken from culture after CMV antigen stimulation. These TCRs come from a human donor in good health (CMV status not recorded). Some clones in this sample may be carry-over from other donors' samples.

The gene calls are TRBV12-5 and TRBJ2-3; D unresolved. This CDR3 spans 12 amino acids. Germline CDR1 reads LGHNT; CDR2 reads FRNRAP. V lost 3 bases and J lost 3, with 4 bases in between. The DNA of the CDR3 is TGTGCTAGTGGTTTCTCGACAGATACGCAGTATTTT. Its translation: CASGFSTDTQYF. Variable domain in full (rest from reference TRBV12-5 and TRBJ2-3): DARVTQTPRHKVTEMGQEVTMRCQPILGHNTVFWYRQTMMQGLELLAYFRNRAPLDDSGMPKDRFSAEMPDATLATLKIQPSEPRDSAVYFCASGFSTDTQYFGPGTRLTVL.

This clonotype was counted a few times. As DNA, the CDR3 is TGTGCCACCGGCGGGACTTCGCGTTCTGGTGAGCAGTTCTTC. Translated, it gives CATGGTSRSGEQFF. V gene TRBV6-2 or TRBV6-3 combines with J gene TRBJ2-1; perhaps TRBD2 as D (6 bases). V lost 10 bases, J lost 9 bases, and 22 bases lay in between. Germline CDR1 and CDR2: MNHEY and SVGEGT. The CDR3 contains 14 residues.

The gene calls are TRBV12-3 or TRBV12-4 and TRBJ1-3; maybe TRBD1 (5 bases). V was cut by 7 bases and J by 3 bases, with 13 bases left in between. The CDR3 length is 14 residues. The CDR3 sequence: CASTPQGGGNTIYF. CDR3 in DNA: TGTGCCAGCACTCCCCAGGGTGGTGGAAACACCATATATTTT.

The chain is built from TRBV6-2 or TRBV6-3 and TRBJ2-4; 10 nucleotides align to TRBD1. CDR1 is MNHEY, CDR2 SVGEGT, per germline. This CDR3 comprises 16 residues. With V trimmed by 4 bases and J by 5 bases, 8 bases remained unmatched. CDR3 region: CASSSDRGSWQNIQYF. The CDR3 region has the DNA TGTGCCAGCAGTTCGGACAGGGGGTCTTGGCAAAACATTCAGTACTTC.

The chain links TRBV6-5 to TRBJ1-2, with D possibly TRBD1 on 6 matching bases. V was cut by 2 bases and J by 7 bases, with 14 bases left in between. Germline assignment: CDR1 MNHEY and CDR2 SVGAGI. CDR3 length equals 14 residues. The CDR3 region has the DNA TGTGCCAGCAGTTACGACTGGGGGCTGACTGGCTACACCTTC. It codes for CASSYDWGLTGYTF.

The V gene is TRBV27, the J gene TRBJ2-7; tentative D call: TRBD2 (5 bases). The germline gives CDR1 MNHEY, CDR2 SMNVEV (reference sequence). The CDR3 runs to 15 residues. V lost 0 bases and J lost 1, with 10 bases in between. The CDR3 loop is CASSLSGADSYEQYF. DNA for the CDR3: TGTGCCAGCAGTTTATCTGGAGCGGATTCCTACGAGCAGTACTTC.

The gene calls are TRBV6-1 and TRBJ2-7, with 10 nucleotides matching TRBD2. The CDR3 loop spans 15 amino acids. CDR1 is MNHNS and CDR2 is SASEGT in the germline V gene. V gave up 6 bases and J gave up 2 bases; unmatched junction bases: 7. Here the CDR3 DNA reads TGTGCCAGCAGAGAGAGGACTAGCGGAACCTACGAGCAGTACGTC. It specifies CASRERTSGTYEQYV.

J is TRBJ2-1 and V is TRBV12-3 or TRBV12-4; the D gene is possibly TRBD1 (6 bases). The CDR3 length is 13 residues. Deletions cut 6 bases from V and 6 bases from J, with 12 bases between. CDR3 sequence: CASSPGQTNEQFF. CDR3 sequence (DNA): TGTGCCAGCAGCCCCGGACAGACCAATGAGCAGTTCTTC.

The sample holds many counts of this clonotype. The V call is TRBV7-2, the J call TRBJ2-2, with 11 bases aligning to TRBD2. CDR3 length equals 17 residues. After removal of 1 base from V and 5 bases from J, the junction contained 6 bases not matched to a gene. Germline V gives CDR1 SGHTA, CDR2 FQGNSA. The DNA for the CDR3 is TGTGCCAGCAGCTTAGTGGCTAGCGGGAGGAAAACCGGGGAGCTGTTTTTT. Protein product: CASSLVASGRKTGELFF.

Comment on this clonotype: At one end, the junction sequence differs from germline, possibly due to a read error. The chain carries TRBV20-1 and TRBJ2-7; D is unclear. The CDR3 is made up of 12 amino acids. CDR1 is DFQATT, CDR2 SNEGSKA, per germline (reference sequence). In DNA, the CDR3 is TGCAGTGCTAGAGATCCAGGCAGTTATGTACCCTTC. This sequence encodes CSARDPGSYVPF.

The chain carries TRBV24-1 and TRBJ2-2; D unresolved. This CDR3 has 15 amino acids. CDR1 is KGHDR and CDR2 is SFDVKD in the germline V gene. V lost 3 bases to trimming and J lost 5 bases, with 12 bases between them. In DNA, the CDR3 is TGTGCCACCAGTGATCCTATCCTACCGACCGGGGAGCTGTTTTTT. It yields the protein CATSDPILPTGELFF.

The chain carries TRBV6-2 or TRBV6-3 and TRBJ2-1; 9 bases align to TRBD1. The CDR3 has 14 amino acids. Trimming cost V 4 bases and J 5 bases; bases outside gene matches: 3. The germline V gene encodes CDR1 MNHEY and CDR2 SVGEGT. CDR3 bases: TGTGCCAGCAGTTGGGACAGGGTGGACAATGAGCAGTTCTTC. Protein: CASSWDRVDNEQFF.

The chain uses TRBV12-3 or TRBV12-4 and TRBJ2-1; D unclear. V dropped 6 bases and J dropped 7 bases, with 16 bases sitting between them. The CDR3 sequence is 14 residues long. CDR3 bases: TGTGCCAGCAGCCCCGGTGAGGTTCGAAATGAGCAGTTCTTC. Encoded protein: CASSPGEVRNEQFF.

The chain is built from TRBV27 and TRBJ1-3; D remains ambiguous. The CDR3 sequence is 14 residues long. V was pared by 5 bases and J by 4 bases, with 12 bases between. Germline V CDR1 and CDR2: MNHEY, SMNVEV (reference sequence). The chain's CDR3 is CASSPKGSGNTIYF. CDR3 nucleotide sequence: TGTGCCAGCAGTCCGAAGGGATCGGGAAACACCATATATTTT.

The chain joins TRBV9 to TRBJ2-3, with TRBD1 identical over 8 bases. Trimming took 2 bases from V and 5 from J; bases not matched to a gene: 13. The CDR3 has 17 amino acids. Germline V gives CDR1 SGDLS, CDR2 YYNGEE. The CDR3 DNA reads TGTGCCAGCAGCGTCTCAGCCGTCAGGGGGCGGGAAGATACGCAGTATTTT. Translation: CASSVSAVRGREDTQYF. The entire variable domain, with the rest obtained from reference TRBV9 and TRBJ2-3, is as follows: DSGVTQTPKHLITATGQRVTLRCSPRSGDLSVYWYQQSLDQGLQFLIQYYNGEERAKGNILERFSAQQFPDLHSELNLSSLELGDSALYFCASSVSAVRGREDTQYFGPGTRLTVL.

This clonotype was recorded many times. J is TRBJ2-7 and V is TRBV6-2 or TRBV6-3; D may correspond to TRBD1 or TRBD2 (5 bases each). The V and J ends lost 6 bases and 0 bases respectively, with 15 bases between them. The V gene's germline CDR1 is MNHEY and CDR2 SVGEGT. This CDR3 is built from 15 residues. This CDR3 is CASSSGTLSSYEQYF. DNA for the CDR3: TGTGCCAGCAGCTCCGGGACCCTAAGCTCCTACGAGCAGTACTTC.

This clonotype appeared a few times. This chain uses TRBV19 with TRBJ1-5; maybe TRBD1 (6 bases). Germline values: CDR1 LNHDA, CDR2 SQIVND (reference sequence). There are 15 residues in the CDR3. The V end lost 6 bases, the J end lost 6 bases, and 18 bases lay between the germline ends. The CDR3 protein is CASRKMTGQGQPQHF. Here the CDR3 DNA reads TGTGCCAGTAGGAAAATGACAGGTCAGGGTCAGCCCCAGCATTTT.

As DNA, the CDR3 is TGCAGTGCTAGAGATATCGGCGGGAGTTTAAGGGAGACCCAGTACTTC. This codes for CSARDIGGSLRETQYF. The chain links TRBV20-1 to TRBJ2-5; 7 bases fit TRBD2. The germline gives CDR1 DFQATT, CDR2 SNEGSKA (reference sequence). The CDR3 extends over 16 amino acids. With 0 bases clipped from V and 5 bases from J, the junction kept 12 bases outside the gene matches.

Worth noting for this clonotype: At one end the junction does not follow the germline gene, possibly because of a read error. The chain is built from TRBV6-5 and TRBJ1-1; D possibly corresponds to TRBD1 (5 bases). The CDR3 runs to 13 residues. Germline loops: CDR1 MNHEY, CDR2 SVGAGI. The CDR3 DNA reads TGTGCCAGCAGTTACCAGGGTAGGACTGAAGCTTACTTT. It is translated as CASSYQGRTEAYF.

This clonotype was detected only a few times. This sequence joins TRBV29-1 and TRBJ2-7; D remains ambiguous. The germline V and J ends were trimmed by 4 bases and 1 base, with 14 bases remaining between them. Germline V gives CDR1 SQVTM, CDR2 ANQGSEA. The CDR3 has 14 residues. The DNA of the CDR3 is TGCAGCGTTGTTTTATTATCGCTATCCTACGAGCAGTACTTC. It is translated as CSVVLLSLSYEQYF.

The table lists this clonotype with a few counts. The V gene is TRBV11-2, the J gene TRBJ2-7; D is perhaps TRBD2 (5 bases). The length of the CDR3 is 14 residues. The germline V gene has CDR1 SGHAT and CDR2 FQNNGV. V lost 2 bases to trimming and J lost 3 bases, with 11 bases between them. CDR3 DNA sequence: TGTGCCAGCAGCTTATCCCCTAGCTTCTACGAGCAGTACGTC. Protein: CASSLSPSFYEQYV.

This clonotype was recorded only once. This rearrangement joins TRBV19 to TRBJ2-5; no reliable D call. Germline loops: CDR1 LNHDA, CDR2 SQIVND (reference sequence). Deletions cut 5 bases from V and 5 bases from J, with 15 bases between. The CDR3 runs 14 residues. The CDR3 nucleotides are TGTGCCAGTAGTGTTGACGGTCCACCGGAGACCCAGTACTTC. It encodes CASSVDGPPETQYF.

The chain has TRBV6-6 and TRBJ1-5; D perhaps matches TRBD1 (6 bases). The germline gives CDR1 MNHNY, CDR2 SVGAGI (reference sequence). The ends were cut back, 8 bases at V and 8 bases at J, with 19 bases in the middle. The CDR3 length is 14 residues. CDR3 region: CASDRTASGEPQHF. In DNA form, the CDR3 reads TGTGCCAGCGACAGGACAGCATCGGGGGAGCCCCAGCATTTT.

This clonotype was found a few times. This sequence joins TRBV7-9 and TRBJ1-2; D ambiguous. This CDR3 is 12 amino acids long. The germline V gene has CDR1 SEHNR and CDR2 FQNEAQ (reference sequence). Deletions cut 5 bases from V and 7 bases from J, with 11 bases between. DNA for the CDR3: TGTGCCAGCAGCCCCGCCTTTCTTGGCTACACCTTC. Translation gives CASSPAFLGYTF.

This clonotype was counted between two and nine times. This chain joins TRBV12-3 or TRBV12-4 and TRBJ1-1, with TRBD1 matching 9 bases. The CDR3 is 16 amino acids. The trim removed 3 bases at V and 4 bases at J, leaving 9 bases unmatched. CDR3 residues: CASSLTSQGAGTEAFF. The CDR3 DNA follows: TGTGCCAGCAGTTTGACCTCACAGGGGGCAGGCACTGAAGCTTTCTTT.

Many counts were recorded for this clonotype. The genes are TRBV7-2 and TRBJ2-5, with 11 bases aligning to TRBD2. Germline V lookup: CDR1 SGHTA, CDR2 FQGNSA. This CDR3 has 16 residues. The ends lost 1 base at V and 4 bases at J; junction bases unmatched: 5. This CDR3 is CASSLESLAGGETQYF. In DNA, the CDR3 is TGTGCCAGCAGCTTAGAGTCTCTAGCGGGAGGAGAGACCCAGTACTTC.